Sequencing of this TCR beta chain was carried out in a study of blood T cell repertoires in COVID-19. Profiled with immunoSEQ multiplex PCR; TCRdb holds only in-frame clones, not every one. The sample shows about 350,000 clones, approximately 84% of them seen only once. The CDR3 is made up of 19 amino acids. The TCR was taken from a woman aged 30 to 39 who had recovered from COVID-19. Input material: PBMCs or T cells enriched from blood (not recorded which). This rearrangement joins TRBV21-1 to TRBJ2-3; the table names TRBD1, a call not compared with the DNA. TRBV21-1 is shown as a pseudogene. For the CDR3, the DNA is TGTGCCAGCAGCTCAGCCCATGGGGCAGGGCGCCGGGGCACAGATACGCAGTATTTT. Residues: CASSSAHGAGRRGTDTQYF.